These 5 T cell receptor beta chains were all obtained from the same sample, sequenced in a study of T cells in Graves' hyperthyroidism and ophthalmopathy. Amplified TCR beta CDR3 regions derived from RNA transcripts. During a first-round RT-PCR of the TCR CDR3, the HTBI primer set was used. MiXCR was run by TCRdb on the multiplex PCR reads, yielding one entry per CDR3 protein. Of 350,000 to 400,000 distinct CDR3 sequences listed, about 15% are singletons. The sequenced material came from blood. The receptors stem from a woman aged 25 to 39 with Graves' hyperthyroidism.

This clonotype occurred a few times. The rearrangement links TRBV7-9 to TRBJ2-3; TRBD1 might be the D (5 bases). The germline V gene has CDR1 SEHNR and CDR2 FQNEAQ (reference sequence). The V gene lost 9 bases and the J gene lost 7 bases, with 8 bases spanning the gap. This CDR3 has 10 amino acids. CDR3 in DNA: TGTGCCAGTGGGGCAAATACGCAGTATTTT. Translated: CASGANTQYF. The full variable domain, rest sourced from reference TRBV7-9 and TRBJ2-3, is DTGVSQNPRHKITKRGQNVTFRCDPISEHNRLYWYRQTLGQGPEFLTYFQNEAQLEKSRLLSDRFSAERPKGSFSTLEIQRTEQGDSAMYLCASGANTQYFGPGTRLTVL.

In the case of this clonotype: A much larger clone sits a single nucleotide away, making a read error possible. The chain has TRBV28 and TRBJ2-1; D not resolved. CDR1 is MDHEN and CDR2 is SYDVKM in the germline V gene. Trimming removed 5 bases at V and 1 base at J, with 9 bases between. The CDR3 covers 14 residues. The CDR3 DNA is TGTGCCAGCAGTCCCTCAGATTCCTACAATGAGCAGTTCTTC. Protein product: CASSPSDSYNEQFF.

The genes are TRBV10-1 and TRBJ2-7, with 8 bases aligning to TRBD1. The germline gives CDR1 WNHNN, CDR2 SYGVQD (reference sequence). With 4 bases clipped from V and 2 bases from J, the junction kept 7 bases outside the gene matches. This CDR3 is 15 amino acids long. In DNA, the CDR3 is TGCGCCAGCAGTGGGGGACAGGCGGGAACCTACGAGCAGTACTTC. Protein: CASSGGQAGTYEQYF.

This clonotype occurred a few times. The rearrangement links TRBV4-1 to TRBJ2-1, with D perhaps assigned TRBD1 or TRBD2 (5 bases each). The length of the CDR3 is 13 residues. The V gene lost 3 bases and the J gene lost 15 bases, with 18 bases spanning the gap. CDR1 is MGHRA, CDR2 YSYEKL, per germline. The CDR3 nucleotides read TGCGCCAGCAGCCAGGCTAGGGGCCGAGGACTGTTCTTC. Translating gives CASSQARGRGLFF.

The sample holds many counts of this clonotype. The CDR3 bases are TGTGCCAGCAGCTTATTGGTGGGTCGCACTGAGCAGTTCTTC. It translates to CASSLLVGRTEQFF. This chain joins TRBV11-2 and TRBJ2-1; D remains ambiguous. Germline V lookup: CDR1 SGHAT, CDR2 FQNNGV. V dropped 2 bases and J dropped 9 bases, with 14 bases sitting between them. The CDR3 runs to 14 residues.